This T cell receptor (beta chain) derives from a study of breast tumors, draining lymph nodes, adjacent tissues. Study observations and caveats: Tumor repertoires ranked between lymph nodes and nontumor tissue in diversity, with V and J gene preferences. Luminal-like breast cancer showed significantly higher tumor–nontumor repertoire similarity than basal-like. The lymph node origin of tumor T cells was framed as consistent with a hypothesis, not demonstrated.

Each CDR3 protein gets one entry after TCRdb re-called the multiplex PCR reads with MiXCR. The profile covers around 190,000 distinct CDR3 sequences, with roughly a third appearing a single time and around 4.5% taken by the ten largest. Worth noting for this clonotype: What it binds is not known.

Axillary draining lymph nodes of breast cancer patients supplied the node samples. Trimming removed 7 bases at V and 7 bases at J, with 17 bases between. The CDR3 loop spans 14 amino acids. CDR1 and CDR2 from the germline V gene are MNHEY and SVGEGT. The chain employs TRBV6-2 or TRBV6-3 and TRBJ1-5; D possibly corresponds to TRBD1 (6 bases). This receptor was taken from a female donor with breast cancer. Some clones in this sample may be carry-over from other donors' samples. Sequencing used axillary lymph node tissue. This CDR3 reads CASTNGRGKQPQHF. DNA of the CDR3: TGTGCCAGCACTAACGGGAGGGGGAAGCAGCCCCAGCATTTT.